These T cell receptor beta chains were read from a single sample in a study of shared clonotypes between healthy human individuals. Some clones are missing from TCRdb's copy, which holds only in-frame ones; the method was immunoSEQ multiplex PCR. The table has about 560,000 clones, around 80% seen once. Sequenced: PBMCs. These TCRs come from a woman aged 40 to 55 in good health. Some clones in this sample may be carry-over from other donors' samples. Each CDR3 is given with its conserved first and last residue. The D gene is left open where the match is weak. Not all rows give a size; the values are once, few, many and, for expanded clones, a class.

DNA: TGTGCCAGCAGTTTATTACAGGGGGGAGAGACCCAGTACTTC; CDR3: CASSLLQGGETQYF; V: TRBV28; length: 14; size: NA; D: TRBD1; J: TRBJ2-5
DNA: TGTGCCAGCAGCGTCCCGGGACTAGCCCATGAGCAGTTCTTC; CDR3: CASSVPGLAHEQFF; V: TRBV9; length: 14; size: NA; D: TRBD2; J: TRBJ2-1
DNA: TGTGCTAGTAGCCGGGGACAGTACCAAGAGACCCAGTACTTC; CDR3: CASSRGQYQETQYF; V: TRBV12-5; length: 14; size: NA; D: TRBD1; J: TRBJ2-5
DNA: TGTGCCAGTCGACAAAAGCAGGGATTGGCCGGGGAGCTGTTTTTT; CDR3: CASRQKQGLAGELFF; V: TRBV21-1; length: 15; size: few; D: NA; J: TRBJ2-2
DNA: TGTGCCAGCAGCCCAAGGACTAGCGGGAGTTCCTACAATGAGCAGTTCTTC; CDR3: CASSPRTSGSSYNEQFF; V: TRBV7-3; length: 17; size: NA; D: TRBD2; J: TRBJ2-1
DNA: TGTGCCAGCAGCTTAGAGGCAGGAGATACGCAGTATTTT; CDR3: CASSLEAGDTQYF; V: TRBV7-2; length: 13; size: NA; D: NA; J: TRBJ2-3
DNA: TGTGCCAGCAGTGACTCGCCCAGGCAAGAGACCCAGTACTTC; CDR3: CASSDSPRQETQYF; V: TRBV6-4; length: 14; size: few; D: NA; J: TRBJ2-5
DNA: TGTGCCAGCAGCCTCTTCTTCGGGCAAGCTTTCTTT; CDR3: CASSLFFGQAFF; V: TRBV28; length: 12; size: NA; D: NA; J: TRBJ1-1
DNA: TGCGCCAGCAGCCGGAGGGGGGACAGGGAGGACACTGAGGCTTTCTTT; CDR3: CASSRRGDREDTEAFF; V: TRBV4-1; length: 16; size: NA; D: TRBD1; J: TRBJ1-1
DNA: TGTGCCAGCAGCGTAGGGAACAATCAGCCCCAGCATTTT; CDR3: CASSVGNNQPQHF; V: TRBV9; length: 13; size: NA; D: NA; J: TRBJ1-5
DNA: TGCAGCGTTGAAGGGGGCCCGGACAGGGGGGACTACGAGCAGTACTTC; CDR3: CSVEGGPDRGDYEQYF; V: TRBV29-1; length: 16; size: NA; D: TRBD1; J: TRBJ2-7
DNA: TGTGCCAGCAGTTTACCCCCCGGGCAGGAGGCCGAGCAGTTCTTC; CDR3: CASSLPPGQEAEQFF; V: TRBV28; length: 15; size: NA; D: NA; J: TRBJ2-1
DNA: TGTGCCAGCAGCCAGTACATTTACAATGAGCAGTTCTTC; CDR3: CASSQYIYNEQFF; V: TRBV5-4; length: 13; size: NA; D: NA; J: TRBJ2-1
DNA: TGTGCCAGCAGCGTACAACAGGGGGCAGACACCGGGGAGCTGTTTTTT; CDR3: CASSVQQGADTGELFF; V: TRBV9; length: 16; size: NA; D: TRBD1; J: TRBJ2-2
DNA: TGTGCCAGCAGACTGGGACAGGACTATGGCTACACCTTC; CDR3: CASRLGQDYGYTF; V: TRBV28; length: 13; size: NA; D: TRBD1; J: TRBJ1-2
DNA: TGTGCCAGCAGTGAAAGGGCCCGGGGTACAGATACGCAGTATTTT; CDR3: CASSERARGTDTQYF; V: TRBV6-4; length: 15; size: NA; D: NA; J: TRBJ2-3
DNA: TGTGCCAGCAGCTTAGGGGTGATAGGGGAGACCCAGTACTTC; CDR3: CASSLGVIGETQYF; V: TRBV11-3; length: 14; size: NA; D: NA; J: TRBJ2-5
DNA: TGTGCCAGCAGCCGGGACAGCCCCGCAACTAATGAAAAACTGTTTTTT; CDR3: CASSRDSPATNEKLFF; V: TRBV2; length: 16; size: NA; D: TRBD1; J: TRBJ1-4
DNA: TGTGCCAGCAGGCCGACAGGGCCAGGGGGGACCCAGTACTTC; CDR3: CASRPTGPGGTQYF; V: TRBV28; length: 14; size: once; D: TRBD1; J: TRBJ2-5
DNA: TGTGCCAGCTCACCTATGAGCACAGATACGCAGTATTTT; CDR3: CASSPMSTDTQYF; V: TRBV18; length: 13; size: NA; D: NA; J: TRBJ2-3
DNA: TGTGCCTGGAGTGTAGGCGGGAACAATGAGCAGTTCTTC; CDR3: CAWSVGGNNEQFF; V: TRBV30; length: 13; size: few; D: NA; J: TRBJ2-1
DNA: TGCGCCAGCAGCCCCACCCCGACGGGGTTGGATTCACCCCTCCACTTT; CDR3: CASSPTPTGLDSPLHF; V: TRBV5-1; length: 16; size: NA; D: NA; J: TRBJ1-6
DNA: TGTGCCAGTAGTATCCCAACCAGCGGGAGGGTAGGGGATGAGCAGTTCTTC; CDR3: CASSIPTSGRVGDEQFF; V: TRBV19; length: 17; size: NA; D: TRBD2; J: TRBJ2-1
DNA: TGTGCCAGCATCAGTGTCACCCGCCTGAACACCGGGGAGCTGTTTTTT; CDR3: CASISVTRLNTGELFF; V: TRBV28; length: 16; size: few; D: NA; J: TRBJ2-2
DNA: TGTGCCAGCAGCGTAGACAAGAGGGGACTTAACTATGGCTACACCTTC; CDR3: CASSVDKRGLNYGYTF; V: TRBV9; length: 16; size: NA; D: NA; J: TRBJ1-2
DNA: TGTGCCAGCGGCCGACTTTACACAGATACGCAGTATTTT; CDR3: CASGRLYTDTQYF; V: TRBV6-5; length: 13; size: few; D: NA; J: TRBJ2-3